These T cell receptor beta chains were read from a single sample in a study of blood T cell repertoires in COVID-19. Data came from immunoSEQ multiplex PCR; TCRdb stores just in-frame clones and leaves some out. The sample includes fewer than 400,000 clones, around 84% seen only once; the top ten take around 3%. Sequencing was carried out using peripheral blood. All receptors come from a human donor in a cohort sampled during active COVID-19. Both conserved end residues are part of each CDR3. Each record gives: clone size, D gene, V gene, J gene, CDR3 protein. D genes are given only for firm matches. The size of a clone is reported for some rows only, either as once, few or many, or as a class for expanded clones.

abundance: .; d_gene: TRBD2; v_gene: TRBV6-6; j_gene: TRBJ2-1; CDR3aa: CASSLRLAGRLGNEQFF
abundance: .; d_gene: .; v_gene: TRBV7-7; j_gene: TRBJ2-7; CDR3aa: CASSAPGDEQYF
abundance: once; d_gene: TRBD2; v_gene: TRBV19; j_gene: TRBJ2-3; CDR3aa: CASSSPLGSGDAATDTQYF
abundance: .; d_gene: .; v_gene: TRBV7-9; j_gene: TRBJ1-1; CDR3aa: CASGREGTEAFF
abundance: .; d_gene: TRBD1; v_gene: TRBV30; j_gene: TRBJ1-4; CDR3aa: CAWKGARREKLFF
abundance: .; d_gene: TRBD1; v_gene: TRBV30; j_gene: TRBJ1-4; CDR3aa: CALDRYNEKLFF
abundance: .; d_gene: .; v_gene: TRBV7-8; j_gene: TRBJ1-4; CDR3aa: CASSLGPTDGLFF
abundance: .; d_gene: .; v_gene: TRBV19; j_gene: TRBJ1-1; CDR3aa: CASRKQTGWNTEAFF
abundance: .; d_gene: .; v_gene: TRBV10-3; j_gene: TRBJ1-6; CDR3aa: CANRQEPESPLHF
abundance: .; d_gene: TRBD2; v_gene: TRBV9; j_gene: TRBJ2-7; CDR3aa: CASSEGLADSYEQYF
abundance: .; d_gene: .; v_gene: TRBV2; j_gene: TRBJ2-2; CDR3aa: CASSETRELFF
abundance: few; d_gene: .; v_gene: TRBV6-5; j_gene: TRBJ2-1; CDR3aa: CASSYVEVVNEQFF
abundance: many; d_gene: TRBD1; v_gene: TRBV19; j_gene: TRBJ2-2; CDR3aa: CASSRAGGANGELFF
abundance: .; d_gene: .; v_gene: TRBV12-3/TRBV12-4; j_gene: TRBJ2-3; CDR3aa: CASSLTAGDTQYF
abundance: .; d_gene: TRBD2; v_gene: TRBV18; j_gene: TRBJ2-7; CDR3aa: CASSPPQRGPSYEQYF
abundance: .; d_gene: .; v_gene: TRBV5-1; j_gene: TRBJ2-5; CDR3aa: CASSLVQGETQYF
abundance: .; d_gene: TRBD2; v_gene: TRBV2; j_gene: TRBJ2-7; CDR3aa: CASRPRTSDAYEQYF
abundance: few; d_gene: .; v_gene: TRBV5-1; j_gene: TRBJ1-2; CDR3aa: CASSFNSNYGYTF
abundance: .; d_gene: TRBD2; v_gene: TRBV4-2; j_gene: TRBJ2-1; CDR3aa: CASSHRAGDRKQFF
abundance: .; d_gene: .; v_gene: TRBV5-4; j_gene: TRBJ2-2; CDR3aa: CASSLDPYRTGELFF
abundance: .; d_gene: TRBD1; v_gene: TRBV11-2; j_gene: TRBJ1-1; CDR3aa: CASSQDRDTEAFF
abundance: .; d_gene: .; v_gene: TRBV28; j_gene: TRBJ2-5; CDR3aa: CASGGLKETQYF
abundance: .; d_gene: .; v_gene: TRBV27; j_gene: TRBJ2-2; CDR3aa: CASSSQNTGELFF
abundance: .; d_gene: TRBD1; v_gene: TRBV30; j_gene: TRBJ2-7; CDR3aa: CAWNLDRGLYEQYF
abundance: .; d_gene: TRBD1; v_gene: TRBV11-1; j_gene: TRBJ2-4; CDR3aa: CASSPGTDTLIQYF
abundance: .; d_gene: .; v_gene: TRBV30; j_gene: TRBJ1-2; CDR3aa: CASYRDNSYGYTF
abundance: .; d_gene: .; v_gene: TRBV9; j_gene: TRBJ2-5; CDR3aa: CASSVGRPQETQYF
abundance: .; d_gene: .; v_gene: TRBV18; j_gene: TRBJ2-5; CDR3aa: CASSPPPARETQYF
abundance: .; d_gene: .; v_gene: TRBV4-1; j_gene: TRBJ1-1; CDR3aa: CASSQPRDIGRAGAFF
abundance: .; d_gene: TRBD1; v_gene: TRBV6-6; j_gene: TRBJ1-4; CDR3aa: CASSYRDRYEKLFF
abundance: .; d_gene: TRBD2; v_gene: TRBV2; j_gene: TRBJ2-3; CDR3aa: CASKGLASTDTQYF
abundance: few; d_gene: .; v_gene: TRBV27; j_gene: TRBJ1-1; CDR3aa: CASSYRDQNTEAFF
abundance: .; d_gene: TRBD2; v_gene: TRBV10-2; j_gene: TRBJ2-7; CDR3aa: CASSLQGSGRPEQYF
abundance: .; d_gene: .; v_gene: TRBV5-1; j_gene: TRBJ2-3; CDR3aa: CASSLELAASTDTQYF
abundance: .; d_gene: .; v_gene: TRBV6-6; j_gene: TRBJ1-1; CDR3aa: CASNYLENTEAFF
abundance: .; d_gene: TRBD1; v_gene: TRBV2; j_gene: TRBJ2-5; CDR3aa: CASFQDRGWETQYF
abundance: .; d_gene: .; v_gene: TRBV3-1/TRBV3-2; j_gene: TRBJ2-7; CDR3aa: CASSQDGGLREQYF
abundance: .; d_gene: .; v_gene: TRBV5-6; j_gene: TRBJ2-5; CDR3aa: CASSISPVGSQYF
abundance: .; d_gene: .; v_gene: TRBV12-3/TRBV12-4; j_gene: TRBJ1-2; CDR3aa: CASSQSGDYGYTF
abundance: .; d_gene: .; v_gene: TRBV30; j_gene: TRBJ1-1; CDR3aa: CAWIGPNLASEAFF
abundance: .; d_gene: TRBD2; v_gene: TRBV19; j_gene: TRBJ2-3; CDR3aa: CYNPGLARGGTDTQYF
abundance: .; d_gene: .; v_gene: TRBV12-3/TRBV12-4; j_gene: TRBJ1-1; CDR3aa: CASSFRVNTEAFF
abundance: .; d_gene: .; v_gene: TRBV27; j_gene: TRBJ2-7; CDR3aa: CAIRGKGYEQYF
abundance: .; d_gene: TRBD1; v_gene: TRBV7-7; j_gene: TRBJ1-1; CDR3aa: CASSPGTASEAFF
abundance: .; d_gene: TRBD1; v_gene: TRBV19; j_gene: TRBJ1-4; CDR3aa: CASSRRTGGLEKLFF
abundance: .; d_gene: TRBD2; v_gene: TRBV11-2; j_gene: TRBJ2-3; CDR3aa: CASSLLGGADTQYF
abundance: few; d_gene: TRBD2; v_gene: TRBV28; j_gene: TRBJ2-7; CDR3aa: CASRETGTSGTLDYEQYF